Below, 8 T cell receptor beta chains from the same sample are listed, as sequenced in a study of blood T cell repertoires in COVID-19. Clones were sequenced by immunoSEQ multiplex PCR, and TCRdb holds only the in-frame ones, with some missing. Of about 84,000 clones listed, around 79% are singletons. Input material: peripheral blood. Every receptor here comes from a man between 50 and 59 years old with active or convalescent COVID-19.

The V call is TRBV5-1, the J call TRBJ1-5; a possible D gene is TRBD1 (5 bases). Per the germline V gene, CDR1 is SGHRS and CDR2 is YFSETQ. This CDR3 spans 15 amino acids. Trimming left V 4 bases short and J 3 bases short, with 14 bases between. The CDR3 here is CASSPSGGSNQPQHF. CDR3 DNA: TGCGCCAGCAGCCCCAGTGGGGGGTCCAATCAGCCCCAGCATTTT.

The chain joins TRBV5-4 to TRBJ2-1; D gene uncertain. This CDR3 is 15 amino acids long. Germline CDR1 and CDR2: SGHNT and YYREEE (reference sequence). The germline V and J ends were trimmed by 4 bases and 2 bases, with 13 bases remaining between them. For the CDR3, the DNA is TGTGCCAGCAGCCCGGGTCGTCAAACCTACAATGAGCAGTTCTTC. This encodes CASSPGRQTYNEQFF.

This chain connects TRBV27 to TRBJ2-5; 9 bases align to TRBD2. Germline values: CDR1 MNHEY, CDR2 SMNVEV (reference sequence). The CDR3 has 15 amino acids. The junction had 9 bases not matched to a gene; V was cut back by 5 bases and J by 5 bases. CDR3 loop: CASSLSGGVYETQYF. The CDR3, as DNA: TGTGCCAGCAGTCTTAGCGGGGGAGTTTACGAGACCCAGTACTTC.

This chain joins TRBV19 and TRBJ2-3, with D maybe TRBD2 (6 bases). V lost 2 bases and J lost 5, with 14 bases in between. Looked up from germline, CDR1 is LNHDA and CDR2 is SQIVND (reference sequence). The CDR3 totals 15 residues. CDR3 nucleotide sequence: TGTGCCAGTAGTATATGGGACTCCCTTCAAGATACGCAGTATTTT. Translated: CASSIWDSLQDTQYF.

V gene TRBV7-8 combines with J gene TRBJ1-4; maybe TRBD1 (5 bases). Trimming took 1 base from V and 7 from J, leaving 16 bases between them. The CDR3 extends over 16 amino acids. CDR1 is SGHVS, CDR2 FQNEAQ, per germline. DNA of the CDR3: TGTGCCAGCAGCTTAGAGGGGCGGCAGGCGTTTGAAAAACTGTTTTTT. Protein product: CASSLEGRQAFEKLFF.

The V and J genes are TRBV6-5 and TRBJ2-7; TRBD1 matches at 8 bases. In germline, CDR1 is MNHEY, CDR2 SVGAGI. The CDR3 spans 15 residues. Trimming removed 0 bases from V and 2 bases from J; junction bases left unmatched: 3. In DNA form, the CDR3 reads TGTGCCAGCAGTTACTCGACCAGGGGGCCCTACGAGCAGTACTTC. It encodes CASSYSTRGPYEQYF.

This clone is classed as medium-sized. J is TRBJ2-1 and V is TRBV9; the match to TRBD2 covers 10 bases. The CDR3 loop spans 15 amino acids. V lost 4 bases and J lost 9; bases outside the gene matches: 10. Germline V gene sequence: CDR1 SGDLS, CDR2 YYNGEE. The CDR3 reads CASSPPAGGPGEQFF. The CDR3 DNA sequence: TGTGCCAGCAGCCCACCAGCGGGGGGGCCAGGTGAGCAGTTCTTC.

CDR3 sequence reads: CAIEYGGARDTQYF. The DNA of the CDR3 is TGTGCCATCGAGTACGGGGGGGCAAGGGATACGCAGTATTTT. The chain uses TRBV2 and TRBJ2-3, with 8 nucleotides matching TRBD2. This CDR3 contains 14 residues. The trim removed 10 bases at V and 6 bases at J, leaving 12 bases unmatched. CDR1 and CDR2 from the germline V gene are SNHLY and FYNNEI.